This is a list of T cell receptor beta chains from one sample in a study of graft-versus-host responses after intestinal transplantation. TCRdb keeps only in-frame clones here, not all; method: immunoSEQ multiplex PCR. Here the sample spans about 97,000 clones, 91% being singletons. These receptors have no known antigen. The specimen comprised unstimulated CD4+ T cells sorted from spleen or lymph node cells, sampled before transplant. These receptors were taken from a human donor who was the organ donor for an intestinal transplant. The CDR3 runs from the conserved cysteine through the conserved F or W. A D gene is named only where the DNA matches it firmly. Clone sizes are given selectively: once, few, many, or a class where the clone is expanded.

- | TRBD1 | TRBJ2-1 | TRBV5-1 | CASSLRGDRAHEQFF | TGCGCCAGCAGCTTGCGGGGGGACAGGGCCCATGAGCAGTTCTTC
- | TRBD2 | TRBJ2-2 | TRBV7-2 | CASRDRGGPGELFF | TGTGCCAGCAGGGACCGGGGGGGCCCCGGGGAGCTGTTTTTT
- | - | TRBJ2-6 | TRBV7-3 | CASSLDGVGANVLTF | TGTGCCAGCAGCTTAGACGGGGTTGGGGCCAACGTCCTGACTTTC
once | - | TRBJ1-2 | TRBV11-1 | CASSAIQGFVGYTF | TGTGCCAGCAGCGCCATACAGGGTTTCGTTGGCTACACCTTC
- | - | TRBJ2-5 | TRBV5-1 | CASSLAGGGQQTQYF | TGCGCCAGCAGCTTGGCTGGCGGCGGGCAACAGACCCAGTACTTC
- | - | TRBJ1-2 | TRBV4-1 | CASSQDWRAPNRPYGYTF | TGCGCCAGCAGCCAAGATTGGAGGGCACCTAACCGGCCTTATGGCTACACCTTC
- | TRBD1 | TRBJ1-5 | TRBV28 | CASSRSGGSNQPQHF | TGTGCCAGCAGCCGGTCAGGGGGTAGCAATCAGCCCCAGCATTTT
- | - | TRBJ2-7 | TRBV4-2 | CASSQARGISYEQYF | TGTGCCAGCAGCCAAGCTCGAGGTATCTCCTACGAGCAGTACTTC
- | TRBD1 | TRBJ2-1 | TRBV7-3 | CASSLEPGQGAERFF | TGTGCCAGCAGCTTAGAGCCGGGACAGGGGGCCGAACGGTTCTTC
- | TRBD1 | TRBJ2-1 | TRBV11-2 | CASSSKGAPFNEQFF | TGTGCCAGCAGCTCCAAGGGGGCACCTTTCAATGAGCAGTTCTTC
- | - | TRBJ1-6 | TRBV7-2 | CASSSRQEYNSPLHF | TGTGCCAGCAGCTCCCGACAGGAGTATAATTCACCCCTCCACTTT
once | TRBD2 | TRBJ2-3 | TRBV15 | CATSPWGTSGGTDTQYF | TGTGCCACCAGCCCCTGGGGGACTAGCGGGGGGACAGATACGCAGTATTTT
- | TRBD1 | TRBJ1-1 | TRBV2 | CASSAEQGADEAFF | TGTGCCAGCAGTGCGGAACAGGGGGCTGATGAAGCTTTCTTT
- | - | TRBJ1-1 | TRBV19 | CASSMSYVAFF | TGTGCCAGTAGTATGAGTTACGTAGCTTTCTTT
- | TRBD1 | TRBJ2-5 | TRBV2 | CASSRDRGGETQYF | TGTGCCAGCAGCCGGGACAGGGGCGGCGAGACCCAGTACTTC
- | - | TRBJ1-4 | TRBV10-3 | CAISVQSNEKLFF | TGTGCCATCAGTGTACAGTCTAATGAAAAACTGTTTTTT
- | TRBD2 | TRBJ2-3 | TRBV7-3 | CASSLPGLAGGPADTQYF | TGTGCCAGCAGCTTGCCGGGACTAGCGGGGGGGCCAGCAGATACGCAGTATTTT
- | - | TRBJ2-1 | TRBV5-4 | CASSLGAPSSYNEQFF | TGTGCCAGCAGCTTGGGCGCTCCGAGCTCCTACAATGAGCAGTTCTTC
- | - | TRBJ1-5 | TRBV19 | CASSFGTIKYSNQPQHF | TGTGCCAGTAGCTTCGGGACAATCAAATATAGCAATCAGCCCCAGCATTTT
- | - | TRBJ2-7 | TRBV18 | CASSYGSSYEQYF | TGTGCCAGCTCATACGGGAGCTCCTACGAGCAGTACTTC
once | - | TRBJ2-3 | TRBV29-1 | CSERRQLTDTQYF | TGCAGCGAACGCCGGCAACTAACAGATACGCAGTATTTT
- | TRBD1 | TRBJ1-1 | TRBV6-5 | CASSLRTGSMNTEAFF | TGTGCCAGCAGTTTGCGGACAGGGTCAATGAACACTGAAGCTTTCTTT
- | - | TRBJ2-6 | TRBV5-1 | CASSLQALSGANVLTF | TGCGCCAGCAGCTTACAGGCCCTCTCTGGGGCCAACGTCCTGACTTTC
- | TRBD1 | TRBJ2-7 | TRBV27 | CASSFRRIDRGNEQYF | TGTGCCAGCAGTTTTCGTCGGATCGACAGGGGCAACGAGCAGTACTTC
- | - | TRBJ1-4 | TRBV19 | CASSQGWGEKLFF | TGTGCCAGCTCACAGGGCTGGGGTGAAAAACTGTTTTTT
- | - | TRBJ1-2 | TRBV11-3 | CASSFDRPNYGYTF | TGTGCCAGCAGCTTCGACAGGCCCAACTATGGCTACACCTTC